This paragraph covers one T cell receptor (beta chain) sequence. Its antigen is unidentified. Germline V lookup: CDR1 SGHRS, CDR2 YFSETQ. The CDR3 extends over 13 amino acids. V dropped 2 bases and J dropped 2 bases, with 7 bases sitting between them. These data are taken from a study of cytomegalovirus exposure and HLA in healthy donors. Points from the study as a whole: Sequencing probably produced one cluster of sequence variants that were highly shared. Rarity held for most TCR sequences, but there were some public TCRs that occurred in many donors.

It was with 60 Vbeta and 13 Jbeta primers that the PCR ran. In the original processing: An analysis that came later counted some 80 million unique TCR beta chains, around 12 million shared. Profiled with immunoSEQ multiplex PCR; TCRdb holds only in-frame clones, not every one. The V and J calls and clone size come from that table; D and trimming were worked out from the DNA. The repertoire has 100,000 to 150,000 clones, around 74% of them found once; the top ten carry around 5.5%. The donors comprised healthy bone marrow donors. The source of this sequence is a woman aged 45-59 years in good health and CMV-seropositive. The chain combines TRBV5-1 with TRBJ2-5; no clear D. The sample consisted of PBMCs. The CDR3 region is CASSLGEQETQYF. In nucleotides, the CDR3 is TGCGCCAGCAGCTTAGGAGAACAAGAGACCCAGTACTTC. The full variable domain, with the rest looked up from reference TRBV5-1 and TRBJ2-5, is KAGVTQTPRYLIKTRGQQVTLSCSPISGHRSVSWYQQTPGQGLQFLFEYFSETQRNKGNFPGRFSGRQFSNSRSEMNVSTLELGDSALYLCASSLGEQETQYFGPGTRLLVL.